This T cell receptor beta chain was profiled in a study of CD8+ T cells in alopecia areata. The study team obtained lesional scalp punch biopsies and peripheral blood from alopecia areata patients. Broader study findings: In patients, TCRs were shared less clearly than in mice, and HLA may possibly be involved. Sequences from scalp samples also cover resident alphabeta T cells of normal skin.

Investigators isolated RNA and reverse transcribed it into cDNA to act as the sequencing template. Some clones are missing from TCRdb's copy, which holds only in-frame ones; the method was immunoSEQ multiplex PCR. The sample records about 150,000 clones, roughly 50% being singletons. Trimming cost V 2 bases and J 0 bases, with 9 bases left between them. The CDR3 runs 14 residues. CDR1 and CDR2 from the germline V gene are SGHRS and YFSETQ. This clone appeared a few times. Its antigen is unknown. Sequencing was performed on CD4+ T cells sorted from blood, taken at week 0. The rearrangement uses TRBV5-1 and TRBJ2-7; D unclear. The sequence was collected from a human donor with alopecia areata. The DNA for the CDR3 is TGCGCCAGCAGCTTTACGGAAGGCTCCTACGAGCAGTACTTC. This codes for CASSFTEGSYEQYF.